This T cell receptor (beta chain) was observed in a study of cytomegalovirus exposure and HLA in healthy donors. For the study at large: The use of the same platform for the 100 to 150 validation repertoires and the approximately 690 first-cohort repertoires was reported by a later analysis.

Profiled with immunoSEQ multiplex PCR; TCRdb holds only in-frame clones, not every one. The repertoire consists of about 65,000 clones, with approximately 96% occurring once and the leading ten covering 4% to 5.5%. The sequenced sample consisted of PBMCs. The clonotype comes from a man younger than 30 in good health and CMV-seropositive.

CDR3 nucleotides: TGTGCCTCGAAGCGGACAGCAACCTACGAGCAGTACTTC. This codes for CASKRTATYEQYF. J is TRBJ2-7 and V is TRBV30; maybe TRBD1 (6 bases). This CDR3 comprises 13 residues. V was clipped by 7 bases and J by 2 bases, with 15 bases between them. Germline V gene data show CDR1 as GTSNPN and CDR2 as SVGIG (reference sequence).